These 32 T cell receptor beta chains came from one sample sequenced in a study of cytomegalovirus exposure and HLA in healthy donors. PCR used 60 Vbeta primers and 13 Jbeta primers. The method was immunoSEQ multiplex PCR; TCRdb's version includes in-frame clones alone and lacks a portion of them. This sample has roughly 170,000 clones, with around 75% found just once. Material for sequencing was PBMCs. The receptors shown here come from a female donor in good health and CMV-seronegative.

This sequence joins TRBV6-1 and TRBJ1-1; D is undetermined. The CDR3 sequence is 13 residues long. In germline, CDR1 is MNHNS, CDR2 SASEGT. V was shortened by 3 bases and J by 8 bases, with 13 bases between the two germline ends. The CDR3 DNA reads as TGTGCCAGCAGTGAGCTCAAGTTCTACGAAGCTTTCTTT. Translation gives CASSELKFYEAFF.

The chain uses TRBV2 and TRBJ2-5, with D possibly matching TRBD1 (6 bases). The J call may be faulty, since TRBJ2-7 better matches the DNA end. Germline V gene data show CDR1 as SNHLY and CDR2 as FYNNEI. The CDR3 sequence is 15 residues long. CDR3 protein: CASSASGHVTYEQYF. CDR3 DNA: TGTGCCAGCAGTGCCTCGGGACACGTAACCTACGAGCAGTACTTC.

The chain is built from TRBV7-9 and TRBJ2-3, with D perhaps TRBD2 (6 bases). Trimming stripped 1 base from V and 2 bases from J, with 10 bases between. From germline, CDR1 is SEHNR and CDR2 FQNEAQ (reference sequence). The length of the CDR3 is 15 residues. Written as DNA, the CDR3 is TGTGCCAGCAGCTTAGGGACTACACCCACAGATACGCAGTATTTT. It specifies CASSLGTTPTDTQYF.

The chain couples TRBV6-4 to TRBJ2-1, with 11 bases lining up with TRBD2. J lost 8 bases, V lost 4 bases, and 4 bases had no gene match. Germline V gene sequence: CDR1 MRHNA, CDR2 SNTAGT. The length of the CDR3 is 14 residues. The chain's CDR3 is CASSVTSGGDEQFF. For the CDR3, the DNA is TGTGCCAGCAGTGTTACTAGCGGGGGCGATGAGCAGTTCTTC.

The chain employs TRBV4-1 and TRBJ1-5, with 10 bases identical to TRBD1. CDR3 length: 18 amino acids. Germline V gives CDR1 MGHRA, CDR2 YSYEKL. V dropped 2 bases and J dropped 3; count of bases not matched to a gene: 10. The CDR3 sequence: CASSQFPGTGANNQPQHF. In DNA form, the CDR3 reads TGCGCCAGCAGCCAATTCCCGGGGACAGGGGCCAACAATCAGCCCCAGCATTTT.

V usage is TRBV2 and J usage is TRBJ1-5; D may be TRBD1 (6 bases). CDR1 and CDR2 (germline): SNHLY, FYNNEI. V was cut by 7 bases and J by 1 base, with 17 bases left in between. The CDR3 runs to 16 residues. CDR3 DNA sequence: TGTGCCAGCAAGAGTGAGGGGACAAGAAGCAATCAGCCCCAGCATTTT. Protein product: CASKSEGTRSNQPQHF.

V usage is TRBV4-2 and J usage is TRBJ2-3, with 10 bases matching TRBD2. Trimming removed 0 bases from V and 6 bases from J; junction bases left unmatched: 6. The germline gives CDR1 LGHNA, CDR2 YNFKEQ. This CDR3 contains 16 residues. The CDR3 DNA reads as TGTGCCAGCAGCCAAGATAGCCTAGCGGGAGCGGATACGCAGTATTTT. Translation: CASSQDSLAGADTQYF.

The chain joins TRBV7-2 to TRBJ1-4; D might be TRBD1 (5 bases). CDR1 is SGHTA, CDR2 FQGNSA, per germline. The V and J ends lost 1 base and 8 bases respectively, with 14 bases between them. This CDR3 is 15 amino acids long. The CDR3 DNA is TGTGCCAGCAGCTTAGTGGGGCAGGGTGGCGAAAAACTGTTTTTT. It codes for CASSLVGQGGEKLFF.

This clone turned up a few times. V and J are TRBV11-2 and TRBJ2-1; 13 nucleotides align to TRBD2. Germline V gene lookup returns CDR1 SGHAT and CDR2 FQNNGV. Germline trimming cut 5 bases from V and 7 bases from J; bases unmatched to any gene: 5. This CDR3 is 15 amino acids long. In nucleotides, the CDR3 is TGTGCCAGCAGCATCGGGACTAGCGGGATAAATGAGCAGTTCTTC. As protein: CASSIGTSGINEQFF.

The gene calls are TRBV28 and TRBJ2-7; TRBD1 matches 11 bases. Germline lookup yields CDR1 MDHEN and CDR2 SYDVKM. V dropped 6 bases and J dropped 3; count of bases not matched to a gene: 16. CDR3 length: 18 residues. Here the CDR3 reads CASSIHLLDRGPFYEQYF. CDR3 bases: TGTGCCAGCAGCATCCACTTGCTGGACAGGGGGCCCTTCTACGAGCAGTACTTC.

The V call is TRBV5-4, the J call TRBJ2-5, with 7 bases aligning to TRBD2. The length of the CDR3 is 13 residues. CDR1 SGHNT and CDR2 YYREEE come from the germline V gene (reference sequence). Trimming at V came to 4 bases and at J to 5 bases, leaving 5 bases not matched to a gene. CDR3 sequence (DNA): TGTGCCAGCAGCCGGGGGGTCCAGGAGACCCAGTACTTC. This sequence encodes CASSRGVQETQYF.

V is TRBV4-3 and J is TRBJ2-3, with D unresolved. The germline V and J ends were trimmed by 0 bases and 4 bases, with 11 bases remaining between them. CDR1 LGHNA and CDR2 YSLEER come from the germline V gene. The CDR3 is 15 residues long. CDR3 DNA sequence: TGCGCCAGCAGCCAAGAATTTCGCGAGGCAGATACGCAGTATTTT. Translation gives CASSQEFREADTQYF.

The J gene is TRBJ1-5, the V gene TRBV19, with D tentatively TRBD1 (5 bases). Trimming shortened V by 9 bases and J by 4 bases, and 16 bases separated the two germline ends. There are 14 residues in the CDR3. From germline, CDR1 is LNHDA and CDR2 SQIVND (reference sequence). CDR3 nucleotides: TGTGCCAGACCCCGCTGGGGCAAAAATCAGCCCCAGCATTTT. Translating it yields CARPRWGKNQPQHF.

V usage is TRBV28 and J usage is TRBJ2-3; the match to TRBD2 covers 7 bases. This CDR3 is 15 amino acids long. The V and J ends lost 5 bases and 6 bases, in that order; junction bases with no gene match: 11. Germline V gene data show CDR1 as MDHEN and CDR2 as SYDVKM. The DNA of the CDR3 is TGTGCCAGCAGTGAATCGGGGGGTTGGACGGATACGCAGTATTTT. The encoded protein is CASSESGGWTDTQYF. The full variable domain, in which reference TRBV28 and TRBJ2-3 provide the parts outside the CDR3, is DVKVTQSSRYLVKRTGEKVFLECVQDMDHENMFWYRQDPGLGLRLIYFSYDVKMKEKGDIPEGYSVSREKKERFSLILESASTNQTSMYLCASSESGGWTDTQYFGPGTRLTVL.

DNA of the CDR3: TGTGCCAGCAGTTATCCGACGTCGGGGACAGAGACCGGGGAGCTGTTTTTT. Amino acids: CASSYPTSGTETGELFF. This rearrangement joins TRBV28 to TRBJ2-2, with TRBD1 matching over 7 bases. J gave up 5 bases and V 4 bases, and 13 bases lay outside the gene matches. Germline V gene lookup returns CDR1 MDHEN and CDR2 SYDVKM. This CDR3 has 17 residues. Full variable domain (missing parts from reference TRBV28 and TRBJ2-2): DVKVTQSSRYLVKRTGEKVFLECVQDMDHENMFWYRQDPGLGLRLIYFSYDVKMKEKGDIPEGYSVSREKKERFSLILESASTNQTSMYLCASSYPTSGTETGELFFGEGSRLTVL.

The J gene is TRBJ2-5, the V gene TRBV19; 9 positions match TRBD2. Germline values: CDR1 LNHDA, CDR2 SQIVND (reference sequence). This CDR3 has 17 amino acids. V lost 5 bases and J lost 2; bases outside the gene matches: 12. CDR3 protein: CASSLGTSWSGQETQYF. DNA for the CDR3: TGTGCCAGTAGTCTCGGGACTAGCTGGAGTGGGCAAGAGACCCAGTACTTC.

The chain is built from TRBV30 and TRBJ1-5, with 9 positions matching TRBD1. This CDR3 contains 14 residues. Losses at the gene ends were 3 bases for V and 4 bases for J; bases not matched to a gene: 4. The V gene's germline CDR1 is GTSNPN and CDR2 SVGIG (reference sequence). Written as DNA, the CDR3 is TGTGCCTGGAGGACAGGGGGTTGGAATCAGCCCCAGCATTTT. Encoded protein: CAWRTGGWNQPQHF. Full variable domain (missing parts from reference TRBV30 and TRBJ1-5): SQTIHQWPATLVQPVGSPLSLECTVEGTSNPNLYWYRQAAGRGLQLLFYSVGIGQISSEVPQNLSASRPQDRQFILSSKKLLLSDSGFYLCAWRTGGWNQPQHFGDGTRLSIL.

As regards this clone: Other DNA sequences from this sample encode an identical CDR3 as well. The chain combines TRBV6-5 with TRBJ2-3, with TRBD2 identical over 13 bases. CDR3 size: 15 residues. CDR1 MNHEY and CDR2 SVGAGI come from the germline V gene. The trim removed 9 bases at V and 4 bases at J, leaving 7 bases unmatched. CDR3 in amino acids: CASSLLAGGADTQYF. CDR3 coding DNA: TGTGCCAGTAGCCTACTAGCGGGAGGGGCAGATACGCAGTATTTT.

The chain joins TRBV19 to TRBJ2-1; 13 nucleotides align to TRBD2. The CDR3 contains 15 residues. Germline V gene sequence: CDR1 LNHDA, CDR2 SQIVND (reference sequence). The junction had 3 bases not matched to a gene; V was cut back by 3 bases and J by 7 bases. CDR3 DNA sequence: TGTGCCAGTAGTATTGGGACTAGCGGGATAAATGAGCAGTTCTTC. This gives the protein CASSIGTSGINEQFF.

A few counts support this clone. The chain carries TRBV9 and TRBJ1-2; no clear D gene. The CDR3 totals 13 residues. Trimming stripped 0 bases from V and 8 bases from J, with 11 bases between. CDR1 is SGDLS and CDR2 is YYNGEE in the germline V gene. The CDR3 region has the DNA TGTGCCAGCAGCGTAGCTTCGCAGGAAGGCTACACCTTC. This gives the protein CASSVASQEGYTF.

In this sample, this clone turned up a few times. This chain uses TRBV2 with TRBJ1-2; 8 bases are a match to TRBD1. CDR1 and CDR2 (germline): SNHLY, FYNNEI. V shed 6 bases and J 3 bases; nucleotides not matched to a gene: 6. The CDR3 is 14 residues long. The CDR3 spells CASSIRGPYYGYTF. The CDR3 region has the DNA TGTGCCAGCAGCATCAGGGGGCCTTACTATGGCTACACCTTC. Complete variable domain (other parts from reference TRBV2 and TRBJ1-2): EPEVTQTPSHQVTQMGQEVILRCVPISNHLYFYWYRQILGQKVEFLVSFYNNEISEKSEIFDDQFSVERPDGSNFTLKIRSTKLEDSAMYFCASSIRGPYYGYTFGSGTRLTVV.

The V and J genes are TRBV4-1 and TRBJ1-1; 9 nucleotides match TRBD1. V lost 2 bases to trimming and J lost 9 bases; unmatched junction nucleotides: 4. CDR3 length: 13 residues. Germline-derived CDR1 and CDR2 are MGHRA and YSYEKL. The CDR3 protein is CASSQPGQGQAFF. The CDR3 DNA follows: TGCGCCAGCAGCCAACCGGGACAGGGCCAAGCTTTCTTT.

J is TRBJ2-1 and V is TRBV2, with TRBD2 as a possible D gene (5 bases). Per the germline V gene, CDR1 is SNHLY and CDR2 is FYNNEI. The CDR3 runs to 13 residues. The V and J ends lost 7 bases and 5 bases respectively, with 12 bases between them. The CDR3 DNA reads TGTGCCAGCACCTGGCTGGGAGACAATGAGCAGTTCTTC. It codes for CASTWLGDNEQFF.

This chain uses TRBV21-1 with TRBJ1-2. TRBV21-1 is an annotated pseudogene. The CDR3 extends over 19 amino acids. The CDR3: CASSKPLYREGHLDYGYTF. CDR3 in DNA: TGTGCCAGCAGCAAACCCCTATACAGGGAGGGACATCTCGACTATGGCTACACCTTC.

The CDR3 region is CASSFQTGAYEQYF. The CDR3 DNA sequence: TGTGCCAGCAGCTTTCAGACAGGGGCCTACGAGCAGTACTTC. This sequence joins TRBV7-8 and TRBJ2-7; TRBD1 agrees at 8 bases. CDR3 size: 14 residues. CDR1 and CDR2 (germline): SGHVS, FQNEAQ. After removal of 3 bases from V and 2 bases from J, the junction contained 3 bases not matched to a gene.

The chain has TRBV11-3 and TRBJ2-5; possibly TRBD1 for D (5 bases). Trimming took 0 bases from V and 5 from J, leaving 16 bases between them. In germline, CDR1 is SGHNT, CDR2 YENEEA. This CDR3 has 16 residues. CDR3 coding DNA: TGTGCCAGCAGCTTAGATGCCCCAGGGTCGCAGGAGACCCAGTACTTC. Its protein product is CASSLDAPGSQETQYF.

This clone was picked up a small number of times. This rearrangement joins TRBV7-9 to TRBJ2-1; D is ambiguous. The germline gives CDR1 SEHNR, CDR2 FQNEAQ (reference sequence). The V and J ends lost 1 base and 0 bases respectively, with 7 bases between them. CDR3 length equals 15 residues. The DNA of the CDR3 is TGTGCCAGCAGCTTAGTGAGAACCTCCTACAATGAGCAGTTCTTC. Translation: CASSLVRTSYNEQFF.

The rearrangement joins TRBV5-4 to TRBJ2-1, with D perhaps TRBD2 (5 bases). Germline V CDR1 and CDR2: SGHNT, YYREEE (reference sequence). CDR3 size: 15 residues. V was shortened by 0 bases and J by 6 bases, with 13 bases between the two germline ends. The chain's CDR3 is CASSLAIGSGNEQFF. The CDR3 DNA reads TGTGCCAGCAGCTTGGCCATTGGGAGCGGCAATGAGCAGTTCTTC.

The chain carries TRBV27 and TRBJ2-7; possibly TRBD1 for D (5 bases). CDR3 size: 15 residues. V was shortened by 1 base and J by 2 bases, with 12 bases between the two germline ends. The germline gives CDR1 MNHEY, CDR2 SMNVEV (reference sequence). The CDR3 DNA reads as TGTGCCAGCAGTTTATTCCCAGGGCCGACCTACGAGCAGTACTTC. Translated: CASSLFPGPTYEQYF.

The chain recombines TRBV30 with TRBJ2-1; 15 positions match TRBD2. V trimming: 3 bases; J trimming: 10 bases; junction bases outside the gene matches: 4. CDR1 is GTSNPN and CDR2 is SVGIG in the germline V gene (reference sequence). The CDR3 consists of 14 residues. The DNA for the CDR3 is TGTGCCTGGAGATGGGGACTAGCGGGAGGCGAGCAGTTCTTC. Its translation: CAWRWGLAGGEQFF. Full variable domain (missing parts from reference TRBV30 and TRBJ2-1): SQTIHQWPATLVQPVGSPLSLECTVEGTSNPNLYWYRQAAGRGLQLLFYSVGIGQISSEVPQNLSASRPQDRQFILSSKKLLLSDSGFYLCAWRWGLAGGEQFFGPGTRLTVL.

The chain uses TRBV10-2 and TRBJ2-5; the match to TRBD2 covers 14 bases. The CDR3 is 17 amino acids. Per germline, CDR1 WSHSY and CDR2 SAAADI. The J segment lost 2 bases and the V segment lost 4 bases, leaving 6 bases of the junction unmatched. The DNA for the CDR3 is TGCGCCAGCAGTGCTCCCCGGACTAGCGGGGGGCAAGAGACCCAGTACTTC. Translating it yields CASSAPRTSGGQETQYF.

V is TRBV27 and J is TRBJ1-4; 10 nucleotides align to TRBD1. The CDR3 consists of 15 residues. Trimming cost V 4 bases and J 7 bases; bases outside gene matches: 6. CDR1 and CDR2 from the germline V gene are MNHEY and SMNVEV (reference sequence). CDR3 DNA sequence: TGTGCCAGCAGTTCGCGGACAGGGGGTGGTGAAAAACTGTTTTTT. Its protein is CASSSRTGGGEKLFF.